A single sample gave rise to the 3 T cell receptor beta chains below, sequenced in a study of T cells in Graves' hyperthyroidism and ophthalmopathy (dated by TCRdb to 2018 to 2020). Library method: multiplex PCR. Sequencing instrument: Illumina HiSeq 2000. The TCR beta CDR3 regions were amplified from the RNA transcripts. For the first round of RT-PCR on the TCR CDR3, the HTBI primer set was used together with the Qiagen OneStep RT-PCR kit. Clones were called with MiXCR by TCRdb after fastp trimmed the public reads at Q25, and only in-frame beta chains were retained. Every CDR3 protein is listed once, alongside the most common genes and DNA of its rows. Across this sample there are approximately 700,000 distinct CDR3 sequences, with around 17% seen only once. The ten largest clones add up to under 10% of the sample. Sequencing input: blood. The receptor set was obtained from a man aged 18 to 35 with Graves' hyperthyroidism.

The rearrangement joins TRBV20-1 to TRBJ2-2; the D gene is possibly TRBD2 (5 bases). Deletions cut 3 bases from V and 3 bases from J, with 11 bases between. From germline, CDR1 is DFQATT and CDR2 SNEGSKA (reference sequence). This CDR3 is built from 14 residues. CDR3 loop: CSASAGRDTGELFF. CDR3 coding DNA: TGCAGTGCTAGCGCGGGCCGGGACACCGGGGAGCTGTTTTTT.

A few counts support this clonotype. At one of its ends the junction is not consistent with the germline gene, which may arise from a read error. The V call is TRBV12-3 or TRBV12-4, the J call TRBJ1-6; D unclear. The CDR3 covers 14 residues. The CDR3 sequence: CASSIASYNSPLHF. DNA of the CDR3: TGTGCCAGCAGTATAGCCTCCTATAATTCACCCCTCCACTTT.

The table lists this clonotype with many counts. The genes are TRBV20-1 and TRBJ1-6, with 7 bases matching TRBD1. Germline trimming cut 6 bases from V and 10 bases from J; bases unmatched to any gene: 9. This CDR3 has 13 amino acids. The germline V gene has CDR1 DFQATT and CDR2 SNEGSKA (reference sequence). The CDR3 reads CSAREDRFSPLHF. The CDR3 region has the DNA TGCAGTGCCCGCGAGGACAGGTTCTCACCCCTCCACTTT.